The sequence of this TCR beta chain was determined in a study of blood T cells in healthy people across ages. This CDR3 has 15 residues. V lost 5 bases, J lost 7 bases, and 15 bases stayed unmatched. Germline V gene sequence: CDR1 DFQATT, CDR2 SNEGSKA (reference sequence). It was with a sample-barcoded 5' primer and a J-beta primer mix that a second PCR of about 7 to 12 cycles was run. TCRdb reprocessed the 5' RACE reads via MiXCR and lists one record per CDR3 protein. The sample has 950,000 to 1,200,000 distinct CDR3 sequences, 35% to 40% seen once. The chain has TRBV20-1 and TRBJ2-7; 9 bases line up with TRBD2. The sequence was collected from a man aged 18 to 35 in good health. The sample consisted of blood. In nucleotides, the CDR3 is TGCAGTGCTCCCCAGCTAGCGGGGATTGTCGGGGAGCAGTACTTC. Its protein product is CSAPQLAGIVGEQYF.